These 25 T cell receptor beta chains came from one sample sequenced in a study of siplizumab effects on memory and regulatory T cells. Assay used: immunoSEQ multiplex PCR; TCRdb lists only in-frame clones, some missing. The sample includes around 100,000 clones, roughly 93% seen only once; the top ten take over 1%. The sequenced sample was non-Treg CD4+ T cells sorted from blood. These receptors were taken from a human donor in good health.

The V call is TRBV4-2, the J call TRBJ1-5; D remains ambiguous. With 2 bases removed from V and 5 bases from J, the gap between germline ends came to 7 bases. CDR1 LGHNA and CDR2 YNFKEQ come from the germline V gene. The CDR3 consists of 13 residues. CDR3 loop: CASSQNSDQPQHF. In DNA form, the CDR3 reads TGTGCCAGCAGCCAAAATTCGGATCAGCCCCAGCATTTT.

V gene TRBV10-3 combines with J gene TRBJ2-7; the match to TRBD1 covers 9 bases. J lost 5 bases, V lost 6 bases, and 5 bases had no gene match. The CDR3 has 13 amino acids. Germline CDR1 and CDR2: ENHRY and SYGVKD. The CDR3 reads CAIRGTGLNEQYF. The DNA of the CDR3 is TGTGCCATCAGGGGGACAGGGCTCAACGAGCAGTACTTC.

This chain connects TRBV2 to TRBJ2-1, with 8 bases that match TRBD2. The CDR3 length is 15 residues. Per the germline V gene, CDR1 is SNHLY and CDR2 is FYNNEI. J gave up 7 bases and V 2 bases, and 7 bases lay outside the gene matches. The CDR3 spells CASSELLADGNEQFF. The DNA for the CDR3 is TGTGCCAGCAGTGAACTACTAGCGGATGGGAATGAGCAGTTCTTC.

The V call is TRBV5-1, the J call TRBJ2-2; TRBD2 is a possible D gene (5 bases). Germline assignment: CDR1 SGHRS and CDR2 YFSETQ. Trimming pared 4 bases from V and 4 bases from J, leaving 14 bases between. The CDR3 sequence is 15 residues long. The CDR3 protein is CASSTGNVGTGELFF. For the CDR3, the DNA is TGCGCCAGCAGCACGGGAAACGTGGGCACCGGGGAGCTGTTTTTT.

The chain joins TRBV6-5 to TRBJ2-7; TRBD2 agrees at 9 bases. The CDR3 contains 14 residues. The J segment lost 5 bases and the V segment lost 6 bases, leaving 8 bases of the junction unmatched. Germline CDR1 and CDR2: MNHEY and SVGAGI. The CDR3 bases are TGTGCCAGCAGGCTGGCGGGAGGGCGGCACGAGCAGTACTTC. Residues: CASRLAGGRHEQYF.

The chain combines TRBV6-5 with TRBJ1-1; D gene uncertain. The CDR3 totals 15 residues. Deletions cut 0 bases from V and 4 bases from J, with 12 bases between. The germline V gene has CDR1 MNHEY and CDR2 SVGAGI. In DNA form, the CDR3 reads TGTGCCAGCAGTTACTCTCTCCGGCAGGCCACTGAAGCTTTCTTT. Translation gives CASSYSLRQATEAFF.

The chain links TRBV9 to TRBJ2-1, with D possibly matching TRBD2 (6 bases). The CDR3 runs to 14 residues. The V end lost 2 bases, the J end lost 4 bases, and 10 bases lay between the germline ends. Germline CDR1 is SGDLS and CDR2 is YYNGEE. DNA of the CDR3: TGTGCCAGCAGCGTCGGGACTCGGTACAATGAGCAGTTCTTC. Translating it yields CASSVGTRYNEQFF.

This chain links TRBV4-1 with TRBJ2-5; D unresolved. V lost 2 bases to trimming and J lost 3 bases, with 10 bases between them. CDR3 length equals 14 residues. Germline V gene lookup returns CDR1 MGHRA and CDR2 YSYEKL. In nucleotides, the CDR3 is TGCGCCAGCAGCCAAACAATTCGTGAAGAGACCCAGTACTTC. This gives the protein CASSQTIREETQYF.

The chain uses TRBV7-8 and TRBJ2-5, with 8 bases matching TRBD2. CDR1 is SGHVS and CDR2 is FQNEAQ in the germline V gene. J lost 1 base, V lost 7 bases, and 8 bases had no gene match. The CDR3 is made up of 15 amino acids. CDR3 sequence reads: CASIRGLGPQETQYF. For the CDR3, the DNA is TGTGCCAGCATTCGGGGACTAGGCCCCCAAGAGACCCAGTACTTC.

The chain uses TRBV27 and TRBJ2-5; the match to TRBD2 covers 15 bases. With V trimmed by 6 bases and J by 4 bases, 12 bases remained unmatched. Germline lookup yields CDR1 MNHEY and CDR2 SMNVEV (reference sequence). The length of the CDR3 is 18 residues. DNA of the CDR3: TGTGCCAGCAGCCGAAGCGGACTAGCGGGGGGGAGGCGAGAGACCCAGTACTTC. This codes for CASSRSGLAGGRRETQYF.

The chain carries TRBV27 and TRBJ2-5, with D perhaps matching TRBD2 (6 bases). Germline values: CDR1 MNHEY, CDR2 SMNVEV (reference sequence). The CDR3 is 13 residues long. V lost 0 bases and J 7 bases, leaving 9 bases between the germline ends. CDR3 coding DNA: TGTGCCAGCAGTTTATCCGGGGGAGGGACCCAGTACTTC. This translates into CASSLSGGGTQYF.

The sample holds one count of this clone. This rearrangement joins TRBV11-2 to TRBJ2-7; D is ambiguous. Germline V gene data show CDR1 as SGHAT and CDR2 as FQNNGV. V lost 1 base and J lost 5, with 9 bases in between. The CDR3 runs 13 residues. The CDR3, as DNA: TGTGCCAGCAGCTTAGGGCAGCTTGACGAGCAGTACTTC. It yields the protein CASSLGQLDEQYF.

The rearrangement links TRBV5-6 to TRBJ2-3, with D possibly being TRBD2 (5 bases). Germline CDR1 SGHDT, CDR2 YYEEEE. Between the trimmed V and J ends, which lost 4 bases and 2 bases, there was a span of 14 bases. The CDR3 is 15 amino acids. CDR3 nucleotides: TGTGCCAGCAGCGCAGCGTTAGCGTACACAGATACGCAGTATTTT. Translated, it gives CASSAALAYTDTQYF.

The J gene is TRBJ2-5, the V gene TRBV5-4, with a possible D match to TRBD2 (5 bases). The CDR3 totals 13 residues. V dropped 0 bases and J dropped 6 bases, with 9 bases sitting between them. Germline-derived CDR1 and CDR2 are SGHNT and YYREEE (reference sequence). CDR3 coding DNA: TGTGCCAGCAGCTTGGGACGGGGTCAGACCCAGTACTTC. This sequence encodes CASSLGRGQTQYF.

V gene TRBV7-3 combines with J gene TRBJ1-3; D is possibly TRBD1 (5 bases). The germline CDR1 and CDR2 sequences are SGHTA and FQGTGA. V lost 0 bases and J lost 3, with 9 bases in between. The CDR3 totals 15 residues. The CDR3 is CASSLTGPFGNTIYF. The CDR3 DNA is TGTGCCAGCAGCTTAACGGGGCCCTTTGGAAACACCATATATTTT.

The gene calls are TRBV27 and TRBJ2-6, with D tentatively TRBD1 (6 bases). Germline V gene sequence: CDR1 MNHEY, CDR2 SMNVEV (reference sequence). The CDR3 contains 15 residues. V lost 5 bases and J 4 bases, leaving 12 bases between the germline ends. CDR3 DNA sequence: TGTGCCAGCAGTGCTCAGGGGAGCGGGGCCAACGTCCTGACTTTC. It is translated as CASSAQGSGANVLTF.

The gene calls are TRBV19 and TRBJ1-5; 7 nucleotides agree with TRBD1. The CDR3 has 15 amino acids. Germline values: CDR1 LNHDA, CDR2 SQIVND (reference sequence). The ends lost 7 bases at V and 4 bases at J; junction bases unmatched: 10. The CDR3 DNA follows: TGTGCCAGTATCCCGACAGGGCGAGTAAATCAGCCCCAGCATTTT. This sequence encodes CASIPTGRVNQPQHF.

V and J are TRBV6-5 and TRBJ2-2; 8 nucleotides align to TRBD2. The V and J ends lost 6 bases and 5 bases, in that order; junction bases with no gene match: 8. CDR3 length equals 15 residues. The germline CDR1 and CDR2 sequences are MNHEY and SVGAGI. DNA of the CDR3: TGTGCCAGCAGAAAAGCGGGGGTGACAACCGGGGAGCTGTTTTTT. This gives the protein CASRKAGVTTGELFF.

The chain carries TRBV9 and TRBJ2-1, with 7 bases lining up with TRBD2. Germline assignment: CDR1 SGDLS and CDR2 YYNGEE. The CDR3 totals 14 residues. J was trimmed by 7 bases and V by 3 bases; bases with no gene match: 7. CDR3 sequence: CASSDPGLENEQFF. The CDR3 bases are TGTGCCAGCAGCGATCCCGGACTAGAAAATGAGCAGTTCTTC. Together with reference TRBV9 and TRBJ2-1, the CDR3 gives the full variable domain: DSGVTQTPKHLITATGQRVTLRCSPRSGDLSVYWYQQSLDQGLQFLIQYYNGEERAKGNILERFSAQQFPDLHSELNLSSLELGDSALYFCASSDPGLENEQFFGPGTRLTVL.

This chain joins TRBV4-1 and TRBJ2-7; 7 bases map to TRBD2. V lost 0 bases, J lost 3 bases, and 8 bases stayed unmatched. In germline, CDR1 is MGHRA, CDR2 YSYEKL. CDR3 length: 16 residues. The CDR3: CASSQDGREVSYEQYF. The CDR3 coding sequence is TGCGCCAGCAGCCAAGATGGGAGGGAGGTGAGCTACGAGCAGTACTTC.

The V call is TRBV9, the J call TRBJ1-2; D is possibly TRBD1 (5 bases). Trimming shortened V by 4 bases and J by 6 bases, and 16 bases separated the two germline ends. The germline CDR1 and CDR2 sequences are SGDLS and YYNGEE. CDR3 size: 14 residues. CDR3 region: CASSPRPGPDGYTF. CDR3 nucleotides: TGTGCCAGCAGCCCAAGGCCAGGGCCAGATGGCTACACCTTC.

This clone has only one observation. The chain recombines TRBV5-1 with TRBJ2-6; D is perhaps TRBD1 (5 bases). Between the trimmed V and J ends, which lost 3 bases and 0 bases, there was a span of 16 bases. The CDR3 length is 18 residues. Germline V gene lookup returns CDR1 SGHRS and CDR2 YFSETQ. CDR3 in DNA: TGCGCCAGCAGCTGGAGAGACCAGGGCAGCTCTGGGGCCAACGTCCTGACTTTC. The encoded protein is CASSWRDQGSSGANVLTF.

Written as DNA, the CDR3 is TGCAGCGGACAACGGACCTTACACCTACCCAACAATGAGCAGTTCTTC. This codes for CSGQRTLHLPNNEQFF. This rearrangement joins TRBV29-1 to TRBJ2-1; D is unresolved. V was shortened by 7 bases and J by 5 bases, with 24 bases between the two germline ends. The CDR3 has 16 amino acids. Germline CDR1 and CDR2: SQVTM and ANQGSEA.

The CDR3 here is CASSLLWGQGGYNEQFF. Here the CDR3 DNA reads TGTGCCAGCAGCTTACTGTGGGGGCAGGGGGGATACAATGAGCAGTTCTTC. This chain joins TRBV11-2 and TRBJ2-1, with D perhaps matching TRBD1 (7 bases). With 2 bases removed from V and 4 bases from J, the gap between germline ends came to 18 bases. The CDR3 runs 17 residues. Germline V gives CDR1 SGHAT, CDR2 FQNNGV. Combining the CDR3 with reference TRBV11-2 and TRBJ2-1 gives the whole variable domain EAGVAQSPRYKIIEKRQSVAFWCNPISGHATLYWYQQILGQGPKLLIQFQNNGVVDDSQLPKDRFSAERLKGVDSTLKIQPAKLEDSAVYLCASSLLWGQGGYNEQFFGPGTRLTVL.

This clone was observed once. The rearrangement links TRBV19 to TRBJ2-7; 13 bases map to TRBD2. Germline V CDR1 and CDR2: LNHDA, SQIVND (reference sequence). This CDR3 comprises 17 residues. Unmatched junction bases numbered 9, after V lost 5 bases and J lost 2 bases. CDR3 amino acids: CASSPWGTSGATYEQYF. The CDR3 nucleotides are TGTGCCAGTAGTCCCTGGGGGACTAGCGGGGCTACCTACGAGCAGTACTTC. Combining the CDR3 with reference TRBV19 and TRBJ2-7 gives the whole variable domain DGGITQSPKYLFRKEGQNVTLSCEQNLNHDAMYWYRQDPGQGLRLIYYSQIVNDFQKGDIAEGYSVSREKKESFPLTVTSAQKNPTAFYLCASSPWGTSGATYEQYFGPGTRLTVT.